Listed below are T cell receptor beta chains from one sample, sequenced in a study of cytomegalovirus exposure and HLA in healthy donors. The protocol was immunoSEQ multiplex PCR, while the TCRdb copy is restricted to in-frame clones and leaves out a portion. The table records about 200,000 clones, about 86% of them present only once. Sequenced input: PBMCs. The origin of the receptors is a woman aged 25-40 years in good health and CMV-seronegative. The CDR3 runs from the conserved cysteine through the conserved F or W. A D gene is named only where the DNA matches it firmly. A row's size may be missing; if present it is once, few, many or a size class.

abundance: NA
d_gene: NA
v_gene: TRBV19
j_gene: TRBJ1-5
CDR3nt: TGTGCCAGTAGGCAGGGAAATCAGCCCCAGCATTTT
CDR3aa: CASRQGNQPQHF

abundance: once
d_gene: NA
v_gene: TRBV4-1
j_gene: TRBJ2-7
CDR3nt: TGCGCCAGCAGCCAAATAGGACAGACCTACGAGCAGTACTTC
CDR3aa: CASSQIGQTYEQYF

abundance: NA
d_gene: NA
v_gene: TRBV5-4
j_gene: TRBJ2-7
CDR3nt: TGTGCCAGCAGCTGGCCACGGGGAGACGAGCAGTACTTC
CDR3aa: CASSWPRGDEQYF

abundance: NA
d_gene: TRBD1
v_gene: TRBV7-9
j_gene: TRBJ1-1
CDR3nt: TGTGCCAGCGCGGAAAGGACAGGGAGAACTGAAGCTTTCTTT
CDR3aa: CASAERTGRTEAFF

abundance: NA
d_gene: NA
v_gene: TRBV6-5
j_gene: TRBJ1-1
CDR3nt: TGTGCCAGCACTCAGGGCCGGTCCCCTTCCCCCCGAGCTTTCTTT
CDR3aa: CASTQGRSPSPRAFF

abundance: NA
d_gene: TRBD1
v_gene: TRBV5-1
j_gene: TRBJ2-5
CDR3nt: TGCGCCAGCAGCTCCCCCACATACCCCGGGACAGAACTTCAAGAGACCCAGTACTTC
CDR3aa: CASSSPTYPGTELQETQYF

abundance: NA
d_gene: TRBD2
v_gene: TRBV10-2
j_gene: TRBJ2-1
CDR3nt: TGCGCCAGCATGCTAGCGGGAACATACAATGAGCAGTTCTTC
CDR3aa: CASMLAGTYNEQFF

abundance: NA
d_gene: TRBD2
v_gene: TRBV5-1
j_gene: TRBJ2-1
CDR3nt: TGCGCCAGCAGCTTCGGACTAGCGGATTACAATGAGCAGTTCTTC
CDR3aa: CASSFGLADYNEQFF

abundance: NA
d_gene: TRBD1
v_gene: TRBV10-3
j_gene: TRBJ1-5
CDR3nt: TGTGCCACCCAAGCGGACAGGGGTAATCAGCCCCAGCATTTT
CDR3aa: CATQADRGNQPQHF

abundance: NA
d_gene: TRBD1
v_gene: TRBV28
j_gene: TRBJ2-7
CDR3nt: TGTGCCAGCAGTGTACAGGGGGCGTCGTACGAGCAGTACTTC
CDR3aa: CASSVQGASYEQYF

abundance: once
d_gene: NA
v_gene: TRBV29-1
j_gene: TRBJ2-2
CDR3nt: TGCAGCGTTGAAGATAGAGGACAGAACACCGGGGAGCTGTTTTTT
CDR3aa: CSVEDRGQNTGELFF

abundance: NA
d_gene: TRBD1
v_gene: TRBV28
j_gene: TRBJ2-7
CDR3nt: TGTGCCAGCAGTCCCCCGGACAGGCCCTACGAGCAGTACTTC
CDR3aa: CASSPPDRPYEQYF

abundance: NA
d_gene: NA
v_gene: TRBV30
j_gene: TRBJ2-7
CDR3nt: TGTGCCTGGAGTACAGGGCCGAACCAGAACTACGAGCAGTACTTC
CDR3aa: CAWSTGPNQNYEQYF

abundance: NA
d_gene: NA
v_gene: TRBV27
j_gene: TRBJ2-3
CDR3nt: TGTGCCAGCAGTGAGAGCGGAGAAGGCCTAGATACGCAGTATTTT
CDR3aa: CASSESGEGLDTQYF

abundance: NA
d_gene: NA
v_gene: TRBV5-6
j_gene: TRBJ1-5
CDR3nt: TGTGCCAGCAGCTTGGCCGGATCAGGGAATCAGCCCCAGCATTTT
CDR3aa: CASSLAGSGNQPQHF

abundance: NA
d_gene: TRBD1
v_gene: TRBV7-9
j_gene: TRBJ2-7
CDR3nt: TGTGCCAGCACCCTACTTACAACAGGGGCTACTACCTACGAGCAGTACTTC
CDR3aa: CASTLLTTGATTYEQYF

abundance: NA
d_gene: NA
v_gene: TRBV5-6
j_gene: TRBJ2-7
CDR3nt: TGTGCCAGCAGCTTGGACAATTACGAGCAGTACTTC
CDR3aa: CASSLDNYEQYF

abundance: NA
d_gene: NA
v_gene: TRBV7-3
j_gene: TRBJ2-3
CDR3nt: TGTGCCAGCAGCTTAGGGAAGCGGAGCACAGATACGCAGTATTTT
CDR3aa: CASSLGKRSTDTQYF

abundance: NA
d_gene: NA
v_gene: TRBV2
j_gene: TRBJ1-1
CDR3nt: TGTGCCTCCCTAGAGAACACTGAAGCTTTCTTT
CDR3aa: CASLENTEAFF

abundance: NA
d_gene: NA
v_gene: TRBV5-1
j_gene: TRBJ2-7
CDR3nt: TGCGCCAGCAGCGCGGGGGCCTACCAGATCGACGAGCAGTACTTC
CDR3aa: CASSAGAYQIDEQYF

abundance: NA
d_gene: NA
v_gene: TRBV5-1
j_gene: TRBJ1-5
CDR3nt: TGCGCCAGCAGCTTGGCAGGGGCCAGCAATCAGCCCCAGCATTTT
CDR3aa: CASSLAGASNQPQHF

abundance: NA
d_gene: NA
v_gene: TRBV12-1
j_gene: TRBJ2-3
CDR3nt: TGTGCCAGCAGCCCGCGGGACTTGAGCACAGATACGCAGTATTTT
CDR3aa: CASSPRDLSTDTQYF

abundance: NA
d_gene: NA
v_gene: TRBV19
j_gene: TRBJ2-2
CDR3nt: TGTGCCAGTAGTATAGATATCCAGGCAGGGGTGACCGGGGAGCTGTTTTTT
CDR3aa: CASSIDIQAGVTGELFF

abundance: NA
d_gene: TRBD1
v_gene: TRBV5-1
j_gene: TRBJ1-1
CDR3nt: TGCGCCAGCACCGGGACAGGGCGGGGGACTGAAGCTTTCTTT
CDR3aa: CASTGTGRGTEAFF

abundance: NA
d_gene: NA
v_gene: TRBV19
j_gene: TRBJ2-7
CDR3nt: TGTGCCAGTAGTACCCGACGGACAGAGAACTACGAGCAGTACTTC
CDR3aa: CASSTRRTENYEQYF

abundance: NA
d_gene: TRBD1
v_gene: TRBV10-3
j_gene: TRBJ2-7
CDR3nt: TGTGCCGCAGGGGGCGAGGGCTACGAGCAGTACTTC
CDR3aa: CAAGGEGYEQYF

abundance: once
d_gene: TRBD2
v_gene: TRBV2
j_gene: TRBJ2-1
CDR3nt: TGTGCCACCCTAGCGGGAGGAGCCTACAATGAGCAGTTCTTC
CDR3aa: CATLAGGAYNEQFF

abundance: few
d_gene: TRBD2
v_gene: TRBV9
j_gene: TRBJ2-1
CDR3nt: TGTGCCAGCAGCGTAGGCGGGGGTGGTTTAATTGAGCAGTTCTTC
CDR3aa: CASSVGGGGLIEQFF

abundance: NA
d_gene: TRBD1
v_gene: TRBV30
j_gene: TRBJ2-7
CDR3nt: TGTGCCTGGAGTGTATCGGCAGGGGGTATATACGAGCAGTACTTC
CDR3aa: CAWSVSAGGIYEQYF

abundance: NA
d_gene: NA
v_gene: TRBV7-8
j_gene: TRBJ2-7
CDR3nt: TGTGCCAGCAGCTTCGTCCGAGTGGGGGGCTACGAGCAGTACTTC
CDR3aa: CASSFVRVGGYEQYF

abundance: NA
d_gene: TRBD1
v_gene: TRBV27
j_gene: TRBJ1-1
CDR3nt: TGTGCCAGCAGTTCTCGACAGGGGGGCACTGAAGCTTTCTTT
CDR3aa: CASSSRQGGTEAFF

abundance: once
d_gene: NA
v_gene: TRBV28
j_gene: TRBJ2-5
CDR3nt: TGTGCCAGCAGTTATGGAGGGCCCGGAGAGACCCAGTACTTC
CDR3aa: CASSYGGPGETQYF

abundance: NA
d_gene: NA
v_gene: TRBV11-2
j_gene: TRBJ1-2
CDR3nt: TGTGCCAGCAGCTTAGAGGGTTTGGGCGCGGGCTACACCTTC
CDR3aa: CASSLEGLGAGYTF

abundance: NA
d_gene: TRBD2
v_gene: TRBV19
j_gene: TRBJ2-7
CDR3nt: TGTGCCAGTAGTCAAAGCGGGAGGGGATCTGGGGAGCAGTACTTC
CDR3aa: CASSQSGRGSGEQYF

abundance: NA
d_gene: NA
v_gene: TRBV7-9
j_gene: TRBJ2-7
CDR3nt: TGTTCCAGCAGCTCCGCGGGGGCGACACTGGGGTACGAGCAGTACTTC
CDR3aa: CSSSSAGATLGYEQYF

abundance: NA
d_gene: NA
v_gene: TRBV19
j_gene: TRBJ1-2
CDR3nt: TGTGCCAGCCACATTGGGGGCAACCCTTATGGCTACACCTTC
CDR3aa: CASHIGGNPYGYTF

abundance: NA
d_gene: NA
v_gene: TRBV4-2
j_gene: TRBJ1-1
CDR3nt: TGTGCCAGCAGCCTAGTCCAGGAAGCGGAAACTGAAGCTTTCTTT
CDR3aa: CASSLVQEAETEAFF

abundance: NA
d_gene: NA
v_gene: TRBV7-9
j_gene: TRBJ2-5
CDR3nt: TGTGCCAGCAGCATACCGGGACTCCAAGAGACCCAGTACTTC
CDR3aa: CASSIPGLQETQYF

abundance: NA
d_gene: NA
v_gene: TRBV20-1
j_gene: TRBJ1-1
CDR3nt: TGCAGTGCCAACCCGGACAGACGGGCTTTCTTT
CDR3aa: CSANPDRRAFF

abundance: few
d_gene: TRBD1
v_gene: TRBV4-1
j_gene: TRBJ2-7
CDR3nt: TGCGCCAGCAGCGCCGGACAGGGGGAAGGATACGAGCAGTACTTC
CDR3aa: CASSAGQGEGYEQYF